The TCR beta chain described here comes from a study of blood T cell repertoires in COVID-19. Study details: Spain, Italy and the United States supplied samples that represented acute and convalescent COVID-19. T cells, B-cell-depleted T cells, or PBMCs supplied cDNA or gDNA.

The authors' processing: Nucleated cell counts were estimated from reference gene primer amplification. TCRdb's copy holds only in-frame clones and misses some; the assay was immunoSEQ multiplex PCR. V, J and clone size were drawn from that table, and D and trimming were deduced from the DNA. The sample records tens of thousands of clones, 70% to 90% being singletons. The V segment lost 0 bases and the J segment 12 bases; nucleotides outside the gene matches: 8. Germline CDR1 SGHRS, CDR2 YFSETQ. This CDR3 contains 14 residues. The sample comprised peripheral blood. The TCR originated in a woman aged 70-85 years with acute or convalescent COVID-19. This chain uses TRBV5-1 with TRBJ2-1, with TRBD2 identical over 8 bases. CDR3 DNA: TGCGCCAGCAGCTTGGTTCGAGCGGGAGTTGGGCAGTTCTTC. Residues: CASSLVRAGVGQFF.